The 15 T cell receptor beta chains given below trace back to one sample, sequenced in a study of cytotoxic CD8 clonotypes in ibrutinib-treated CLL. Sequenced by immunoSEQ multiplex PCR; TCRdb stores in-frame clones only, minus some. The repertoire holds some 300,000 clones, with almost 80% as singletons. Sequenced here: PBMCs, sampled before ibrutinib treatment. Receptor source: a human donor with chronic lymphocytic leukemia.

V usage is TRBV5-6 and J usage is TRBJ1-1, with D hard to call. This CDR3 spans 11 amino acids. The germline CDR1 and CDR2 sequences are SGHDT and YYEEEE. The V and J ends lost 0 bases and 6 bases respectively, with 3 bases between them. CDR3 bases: TGTGCCAGCAGCTTGGGGCCTGAAGCTTTCTTT. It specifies CASSLGPEAFF.

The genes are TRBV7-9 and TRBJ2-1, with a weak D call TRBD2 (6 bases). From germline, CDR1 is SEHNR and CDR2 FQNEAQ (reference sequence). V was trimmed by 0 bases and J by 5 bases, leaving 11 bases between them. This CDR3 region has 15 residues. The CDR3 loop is CASSLAGGPHNEQFF. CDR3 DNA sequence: TGTGCCAGCAGCTTAGCGGGAGGTCCGCACAATGAGCAGTTCTTC.

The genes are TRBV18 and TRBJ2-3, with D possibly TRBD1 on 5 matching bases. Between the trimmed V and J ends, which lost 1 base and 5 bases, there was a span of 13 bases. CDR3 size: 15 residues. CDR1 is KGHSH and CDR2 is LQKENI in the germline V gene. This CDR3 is CASSPQGAQLDTQYF. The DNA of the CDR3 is TGTGCCAGCTCACCACAAGGGGCACAATTAGATACGCAGTATTTT.

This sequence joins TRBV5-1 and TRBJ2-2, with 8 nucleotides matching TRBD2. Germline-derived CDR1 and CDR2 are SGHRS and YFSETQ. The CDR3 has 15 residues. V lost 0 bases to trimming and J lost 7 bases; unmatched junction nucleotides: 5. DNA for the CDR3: TGCGCCAGCAGCTTGGGAAGCGGGAGCGGCGGGGAGCTGTTTTTT. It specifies CASSLGSGSGGELFF.

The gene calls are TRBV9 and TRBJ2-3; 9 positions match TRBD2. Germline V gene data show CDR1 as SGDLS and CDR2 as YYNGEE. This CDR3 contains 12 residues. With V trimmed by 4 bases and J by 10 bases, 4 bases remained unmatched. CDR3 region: CASSLREGAQYF. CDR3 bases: TGTGCCAGCAGCCTGCGGGAGGGCGCGCAGTATTTT.

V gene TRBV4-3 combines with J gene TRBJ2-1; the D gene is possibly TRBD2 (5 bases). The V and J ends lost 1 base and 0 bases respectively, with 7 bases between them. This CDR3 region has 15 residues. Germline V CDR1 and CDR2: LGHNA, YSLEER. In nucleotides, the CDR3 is TGCGCCAGCAGCCAAGGAGGGAGCTCCTACAATGAGCAGTTCTTC. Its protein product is CASSQGGSSYNEQFF.

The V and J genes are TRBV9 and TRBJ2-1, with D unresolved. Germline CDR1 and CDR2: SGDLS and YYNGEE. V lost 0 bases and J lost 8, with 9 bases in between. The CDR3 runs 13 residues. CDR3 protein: CASSVAGLHEQFF. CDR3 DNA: TGTGCCAGCAGCGTAGCCGGCCTTCATGAGCAGTTCTTC.

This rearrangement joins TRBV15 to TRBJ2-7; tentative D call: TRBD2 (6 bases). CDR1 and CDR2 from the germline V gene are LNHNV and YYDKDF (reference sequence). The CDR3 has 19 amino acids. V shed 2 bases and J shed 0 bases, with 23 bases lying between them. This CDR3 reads CATSRPRASREVGSYEQYF. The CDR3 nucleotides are TGTGCCACCAGCAGACCCAGGGCCAGCAGGGAGGTAGGCTCCTACGAGCAGTACTTC. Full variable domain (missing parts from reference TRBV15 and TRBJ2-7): DAMVIQNPRYQVTQFGKPVTLSCSQTLNHNVMYWYQQKSSQAPKLLFHYYDKDFNNEADTPDNFQSRRPNTSFCFLDIRSPGLGDTAMYLCATSRPRASREVGSYEQYFGPGTRLTVT.

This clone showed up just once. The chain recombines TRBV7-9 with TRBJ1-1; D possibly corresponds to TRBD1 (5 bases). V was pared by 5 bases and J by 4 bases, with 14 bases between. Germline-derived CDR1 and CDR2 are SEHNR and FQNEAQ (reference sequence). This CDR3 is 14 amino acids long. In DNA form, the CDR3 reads TGTGCCAGCAGCCGAATCGGGGGTCCCACTGAAGCTTTCTTT. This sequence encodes CASSRIGGPTEAFF.

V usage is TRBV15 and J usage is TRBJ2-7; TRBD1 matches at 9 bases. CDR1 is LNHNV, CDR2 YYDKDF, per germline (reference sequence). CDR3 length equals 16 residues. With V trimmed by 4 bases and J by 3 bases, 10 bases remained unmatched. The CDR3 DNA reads TGTGCCACCAGCACCCCCTTATGGGACAGGGTCTACGAGCAGTACTTC. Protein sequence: CATSTPLWDRVYEQYF.

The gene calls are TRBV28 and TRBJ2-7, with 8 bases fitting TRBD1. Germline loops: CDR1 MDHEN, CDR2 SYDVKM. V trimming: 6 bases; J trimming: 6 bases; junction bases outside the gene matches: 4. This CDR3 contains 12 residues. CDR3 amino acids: CASRDDRGEQYF. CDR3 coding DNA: TGTGCCAGCAGGGACGACAGGGGCGAGCAGTACTTC.

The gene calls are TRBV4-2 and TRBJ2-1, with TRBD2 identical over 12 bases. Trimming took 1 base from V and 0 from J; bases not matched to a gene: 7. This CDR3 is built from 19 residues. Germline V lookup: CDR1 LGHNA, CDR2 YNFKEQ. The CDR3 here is CASSQGLAGAQSSYNEQFF. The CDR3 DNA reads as TGTGCCAGCAGCCAAGGACTAGCGGGAGCCCAGAGCTCCTACAATGAGCAGTTCTTC.

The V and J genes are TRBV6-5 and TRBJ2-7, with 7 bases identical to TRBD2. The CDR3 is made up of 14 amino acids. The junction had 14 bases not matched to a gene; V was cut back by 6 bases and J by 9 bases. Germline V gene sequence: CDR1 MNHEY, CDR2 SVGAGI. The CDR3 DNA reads TGTGCCAGCAGCCCCGGGACTACTATACGAGGGCAGTACTTC. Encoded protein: CASSPGTTIRGQYF.

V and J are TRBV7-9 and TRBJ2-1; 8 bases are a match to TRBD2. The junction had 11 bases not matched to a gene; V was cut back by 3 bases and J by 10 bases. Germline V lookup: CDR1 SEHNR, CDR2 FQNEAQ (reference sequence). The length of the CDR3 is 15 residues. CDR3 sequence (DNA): TGTGCCAGCAGCTTCCAGGACCCCGGCGGGGGGGAGCAGTTCTTC. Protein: CASSFQDPGGGEQFF. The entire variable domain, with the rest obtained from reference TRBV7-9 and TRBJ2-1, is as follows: DTGVSQNPRHKITKRGQNVTFRCDPISEHNRLYWYRQTLGQGPEFLTYFQNEAQLEKSRLLSDRFSAERPKGSFSTLEIQRTEQGDSAMYLCASSFQDPGGGEQFFGPGTRLTVL.

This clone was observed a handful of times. CDR3 sequence: CASGKPGPTGELFF. CDR3 DNA sequence: TGTGCCAGCGGAAAACCAGGACCAACCGGGGAGCTGTTTTTT. The gene calls are TRBV27 and TRBJ2-2; D call uncertain. Germline V gene data show CDR1 as MNHEY and CDR2 as SMNVEV (reference sequence). Trimming pared 8 bases from V and 5 bases from J, leaving 15 bases between. This CDR3 contains 14 residues.